The present entry profiles one TCR beta chain with its context. The record originates from a study of Ad26.COV2.S vaccination and SARS-CoV-2 variants. Per germline, CDR1 WNHNN and CDR2 SYGVQD (reference sequence). The CDR3 is made up of 15 amino acids. Trimming shortened V by 0 bases and J by 0 bases, and 5 bases separated the two germline ends. Libraries were prepared by immunoSEQ multiplex PCR; TCRdb keeps only in-frame clonotypes and omits some of them. The table shows 300,000 to 450,000 clones, with 92% occurring only once. The clonotype was recovered from a human donor who had recovered from COVID-19. Sequenced here: peripheral blood, sampled after recovery from COVID-19. V and J are TRBV10-1 and TRBJ2-2; weak D call: TRBD1 (5 bases). The CDR3 DNA sequence: TGCGCCAGCAGTGAGTCGACAGCGAACACCGGGGAGCTGTTTTTT. Its translation: CASSESTANTGELFF.